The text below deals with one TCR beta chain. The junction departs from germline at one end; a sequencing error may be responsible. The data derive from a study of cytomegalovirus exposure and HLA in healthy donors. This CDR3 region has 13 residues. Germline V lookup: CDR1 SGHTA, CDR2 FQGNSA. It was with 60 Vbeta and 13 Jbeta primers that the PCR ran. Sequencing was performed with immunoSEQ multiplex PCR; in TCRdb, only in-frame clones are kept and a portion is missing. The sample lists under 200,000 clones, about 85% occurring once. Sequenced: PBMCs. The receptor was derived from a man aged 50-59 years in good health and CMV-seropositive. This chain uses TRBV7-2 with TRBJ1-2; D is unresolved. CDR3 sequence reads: CASSVYQQSGKTF. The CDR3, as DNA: TGTGCCAGCAGCGTATACCAACAGTCGGGAAAGACATTC. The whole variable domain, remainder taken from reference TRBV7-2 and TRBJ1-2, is GAGVSQSPSNKVTEKGKDVELRCDPISGHTALYWYRQSLGQGLEFLIYFQGNSAPDKSGLPSDRFSAERTGGSVSTLTIQRTQQEDSAVYLCASSVYQQSGKTFGSGTRLTVV.